Listed below are T cell receptor beta chains from one sample, sequenced in a study of blood T cell repertoires in COVID-19. Sequencing used immunoSEQ multiplex PCR; TCRdb keeps in-frame clones, though not all of them. The data contain approximately 180,000 clones, 80% to 90% of them singletons. The specimen was peripheral blood. Receptors originate from a woman in her 70s with COVID-19, enrolled during active disease. Each CDR3 is given with its conserved first and last residue. The order of the fields is D gene, J gene, V gene, clone size, CDR3 protein, CDR3 DNA. The D gene is left open where the match is weak. Clone size is given for some rows only: seen once, a few or many times, or a class if the clone is expanded.

D gene: TRBD1
J gene: TRBJ1-5
V gene: TRBV27
clone size: NA
CDR3 protein: CASSLSPRQGPNQPQHF
CDR3 DNA: TGTGCCAGCAGTTTATCCCCTCGACAGGGCCCCAATCAGCCCCAGCATTTT

D gene: NA
J gene: TRBJ2-7
V gene: TRBV3-1/TRBV3-2
clone size: once
CDR3 protein: CASSRQVSQGSEQYF
CDR3 DNA: TGTGCCAGCAGCCGACAAGTTAGCCAGGGTTCCGAGCAGTACTTC

D gene: TRBD1
J gene: TRBJ1-2
V gene: TRBV19
clone size: NA
CDR3 protein: CASSYAGQGAPGYTF
CDR3 DNA: TGTGCCAGTAGTTACGCGGGACAGGGGGCGCCTGGCTACACCTTC

D gene: TRBD2
J gene: TRBJ2-3
V gene: TRBV2
clone size: NA
CDR3 protein: CASRRLLAAKTDTQYF
CDR3 DNA: TGTGCCAGCAGACGCCTCCTAGCGGCCAAGACAGATACGCAGTATTTT

D gene: TRBD1
J gene: TRBJ1-5
V gene: TRBV28
clone size: NA
CDR3 protein: CASRGDRDGDQPQHF
CDR3 DNA: TGTGCCAGCAGAGGTGACAGGGATGGGGATCAGCCCCAGCATTTT

D gene: NA
J gene: TRBJ2-5
V gene: TRBV3-1/TRBV3-2
clone size: NA
CDR3 protein: CASSQDRGQQETQYF
CDR3 DNA: TGTGCCAGCAGCCAAGATCGTGGACAGCAAGAGACCCAGTACTTC

D gene: TRBD1
J gene: TRBJ1-2
V gene: TRBV3-1/TRBV3-2
clone size: NA
CDR3 protein: CASSHGQGSYGYTF
CDR3 DNA: TGTGCCAGCAGCCATGGACAGGGGAGCTATGGCTACACCTTC

D gene: TRBD1
J gene: TRBJ1-5
V gene: TRBV24-1
clone size: NA
CDR3 protein: CATSIRDRGRQPQHF
CDR3 DNA: TGTGCCACCAGCATAAGGGACAGGGGGCGGCAGCCCCAGCATTTT

D gene: TRBD1
J gene: TRBJ2-7
V gene: TRBV7-8
clone size: NA
CDR3 protein: CASSLAAGQGSYEQYF
CDR3 DNA: TGTGCCAGCAGCTTAGCTGCTGGACAGGGCTCCTACGAGCAGTACTTC

D gene: NA
J gene: TRBJ1-2
V gene: TRBV18
clone size: NA
CDR3 protein: CASSSTTGTNGYTF
CDR3 DNA: TGTGCCAGCTCTTCTACAACAGGGACTAATGGCTACACCTTC

D gene: NA
J gene: TRBJ1-5
V gene: TRBV21-1
clone size: NA
CDR3 protein: CASSNEPGNQPQHF
CDR3 DNA: TGTGCCAGCAGCAACGAACCGGGTAATCAGCCCCAGCATTTT

D gene: NA
J gene: TRBJ1-5
V gene: TRBV28
clone size: NA
CDR3 protein: CASSFLGGNQPQHF
CDR3 DNA: TGTGCCAGCAGTTTCTTAGGGGGCAATCAGCCCCAGCATTTT

D gene: NA
J gene: TRBJ1-2
V gene: TRBV20-1
clone size: NA
CDR3 protein: CSVTGDYGYTF
CDR3 DNA: TGCAGTGTTACAGGAGACTATGGCTACACCTTC

D gene: NA
J gene: TRBJ2-2
V gene: TRBV19
clone size: NA
CDR3 protein: CASTQGSNTGELFF
CDR3 DNA: TGTGCCAGTACGCAGGGATCGAACACCGGGGAGCTGTTTTTT

D gene: TRBD1
J gene: TRBJ1-1
V gene: TRBV19
clone size: NA
CDR3 protein: CASQLAGTGGSEAFF
CDR3 DNA: TGTGCCAGTCAACTTGCCGGGACAGGGGGCTCTGAAGCTTTCTTT

D gene: NA
J gene: TRBJ1-2
V gene: TRBV10-3
clone size: few
CDR3 protein: CAISDSNYGYTF
CDR3 DNA: TGTGCCATCAGTGACAGTAACTATGGCTACACCTTC

D gene: TRBD2
J gene: TRBJ2-7
V gene: TRBV3-1/TRBV3-2
clone size: NA
CDR3 protein: CASNTIILAGGACEQYF
CDR3 DNA: TGTGCCAGCAACACCATTATACTAGCGGGAGGGGCATGCGAGCAGTACTTC

D gene: TRBD1
J gene: TRBJ2-1
V gene: TRBV5-1
clone size: NA
CDR3 protein: CASSEGDRSSYNEQFF
CDR3 DNA: TGCGCCAGCAGCGAGGGGGACAGGAGCTCCTACAATGAGCAGTTCTTC

D gene: TRBD2
J gene: TRBJ2-1
V gene: TRBV6-4
clone size: NA
CDR3 protein: CASREPVGLAGFYNEQFF
CDR3 DNA: TGTGCCAGCAGAGAGCCCGTTGGACTAGCGGGATTCTACAATGAGCAGTTCTTC

D gene: NA
J gene: TRBJ1-5
V gene: TRBV19
clone size: few
CDR3 protein: CASSIRGVDNQPQHF
CDR3 DNA: TGTGCCAGTAGTATCCGGGGGGTTGACAATCAGCCCCAGCATTTT

D gene: TRBD2
J gene: TRBJ2-7
V gene: TRBV2
clone size: NA
CDR3 protein: CASSGTSGRYEQYF
CDR3 DNA: TGTGCCAGCAGTGGGACTAGCGGGAGGTACGAGCAGTACTTC

D gene: NA
J gene: TRBJ1-4
V gene: TRBV6-2/TRBV6-3
clone size: NA
CDR3 protein: CASSSRSRRGKLFF
CDR3 DNA: TGTGCCAGCAGTAGCCGGAGTCGGCGGGGAAAACTGTTTTTT

D gene: NA
J gene: TRBJ1-5
V gene: TRBV5-6
clone size: few
CDR3 protein: CASSLAGVGQPQHF
CDR3 DNA: TGTGCCAGCAGCCTGGCGGGGGTGGGTCAGCCCCAGCATTTT

D gene: NA
J gene: TRBJ1-2
V gene: TRBV3-1/TRBV3-2
clone size: NA
CDR3 protein: CASSPGHGGDYGYTF
CDR3 DNA: TGTGCCAGCAGCCCAGGGCATGGGGGGGACTATGGCTACACCTTC

D gene: NA
J gene: TRBJ1-1
V gene: TRBV14
clone size: NA
CDR3 protein: CASSQGLEEAFF
CDR3 DNA: TGTGCCAGCAGCCAAGGTCTAGAAGAAGCTTTCTTT

D gene: TRBD1
J gene: TRBJ1-5
V gene: TRBV28
clone size: NA
CDR3 protein: CASSRDRGHVEPQHF
CDR3 DNA: TGTGCCAGCAGCCGGGACAGGGGGCACGTGGAGCCCCAGCATTTT

D gene: TRBD1
J gene: TRBJ2-7
V gene: TRBV10-3
clone size: NA
CDR3 protein: CAISESWTGSYEQYF
CDR3 DNA: TGTGCCATCAGTGAGTCCTGGACAGGGAGCTACGAGCAGTACTTC

D gene: TRBD1
J gene: TRBJ2-7
V gene: TRBV24-1
clone size: NA
CDR3 protein: CATSDSRGSYEQYF
CDR3 DNA: TGTGCCACCAGTGATTCCAGGGGGTCCTACGAGCAGTACTTC

D gene: NA
J gene: TRBJ2-1
V gene: TRBV4-2
clone size: NA
CDR3 protein: CASSQVTGSYNEQFF
CDR3 DNA: TGTGCCAGCAGCCAAGTCACAGGATCCTACAATGAGCAGTTCTTC

D gene: NA
J gene: TRBJ1-1
V gene: TRBV7-3
clone size: NA
CDR3 protein: CASRPGPSNTEAFF
CDR3 DNA: TGTGCCAGCAGACCAGGGCCTTCTAACACTGAAGCTTTCTTT

D gene: TRBD2
J gene: TRBJ2-1
V gene: TRBV9
clone size: NA
CDR3 protein: CASSPGLTSGNNEQFF
CDR3 DNA: TGTGCCAGCAGCCCCGGCCTCACTAGCGGAAACAATGAGCAGTTCTTC

D gene: NA
J gene: TRBJ2-3
V gene: TRBV5-1
clone size: NA
CDR3 protein: CASSLATVLTADTQYF
CDR3 DNA: TGCGCCAGCAGCTTGGCGACAGTTCTCACCGCAGATACGCAGTATTTT

D gene: TRBD2
J gene: TRBJ2-3
V gene: TRBV7-3
clone size: NA
CDR3 protein: CASNKLAGGPDTQYF
CDR3 DNA: TGTGCCAGCAACAAACTAGCGGGAGGGCCGGATACGCAGTATTTT

D gene: NA
J gene: TRBJ1-2
V gene: TRBV24-1
clone size: NA
CDR3 protein: CATSDSLYGYTF
CDR3 DNA: TGTGCCACCAGTGACTCCCTCTATGGCTACACCTTC

D gene: NA
J gene: TRBJ2-3
V gene: TRBV12-3/TRBV12-4
clone size: once
CDR3 protein: CASRRVDTQYF
CDR3 DNA: TGTGCCAGCAGGCGGGTGGATACGCAGTATTTT

D gene: TRBD1
J gene: TRBJ1-2
V gene: TRBV27
clone size: NA
CDR3 protein: CASRAGQEPNYGYTF
CDR3 DNA: TGTGCCAGCAGGGCGGGACAGGAACCCAACTATGGCTACACCTTC

D gene: NA
J gene: TRBJ2-7
V gene: TRBV25-1
clone size: NA
CDR3 protein: CASSAAYEQYF
CDR3 DNA: TGTGCCAGCAGTGCCGCCTACGAGCAGTACTTC

D gene: NA
J gene: TRBJ2-7
V gene: TRBV28
clone size: NA
CDR3 protein: CASSSVGGPGTAIYEQYF
CDR3 DNA: TGTGCCAGCAGTTCCGTGGGGGGCCCCGGGACAGCTATTTACGAGCAGTACTTC

D gene: TRBD1
J gene: TRBJ1-5
V gene: TRBV27
clone size: NA
CDR3 protein: CASSLSTGTGGENQPQHF
CDR3 DNA: TGTGCCAGCAGTTTATCGACCGGGACAGGGGGCGAAAATCAGCCCCAGCATTTT

D gene: NA
J gene: TRBJ1-1
V gene: TRBV16
clone size: NA
CDR3 protein: CASSQSYRVGGTEAFF
CDR3 DNA: TGTGCCAGCAGCCAATCCTACAGGGTAGGCGGCACTGAAGCTTTCTTT